This T cell receptor (beta chain) was recorded in a study of CXCR3-negative and CXCR3-positive naive CD8 T cells. Study-level points and caveats: Comparably high diversity marked both naive subsets, whereas memory CD8+ cells had much lower diversity. CXCR3-expressing naive cells carried TRB CDR3s more hydrophobic than those of CXCR3-negative naive cells. Naive CXCR3-positive and CXCR3-negative cells shared similar TRBV-TRBJ usage, unlike memory cells. Expression of CXCR3 was partially reduced after cryopreservation, and fresh PBMCs were used in most assays.

Naive cells were sorted as CD45RO-, CCR7+, CD27+ and CD95-. CDR1 MGHDK and CDR2 SYGVNS come from the germline V gene. The CDR3 length is 14 residues. Carrying UMI labels, the TRB cDNA libraries were prepared through 5' RACE. TCRdb re-analyzed the 5' RACE reads; it lists each CDR3 protein once, without DNA. The specimen's table records tens of thousands of distinct CDR3 sequences. In regard to this clonotype: Its target is not known.

The sequencing input was naive CXCR3+ CD8+ T cells from blood. The subset is: CD45RO-CCR7+CD27+CD95- naive CD8+ T cells expressing CXCR3 (TNR3+). The rearrangement joins TRBV25-1 to TRBJ2-1; the TRBD1 assignment by TCRdb is unverifiable without DNA. This clonotype originated in a human donor in good health. Some clones in this sample may be carry-over from other donors' samples. Here the CDR3 reads CASSVSQGRNEQFF.